This TCR beta chain was recorded in a study of blood T cells in healthy people across ages. Whole-study context: The template switching approach captured approximately one barcoded beta molecule for every two T cells. Study conclusions and caveats: It was not known whether donors were CMV positive (a possible confounder of expanded clonotype changes).

About this clonotype itself: Its antigen is still unknown.

Donors each provided roughly 9.6 milliliters of peripheral blood. The V end lost 4 bases, the J end lost 3 bases, and 9 bases lay between the germline ends. The CDR3 loop spans 13 amino acids. CDR1 is MRHNA, CDR2 SNTAGT, per germline. It was with a sample-barcoded 5' primer and a J-beta primer mix that a second PCR of roughly 6 to 12 cycles was run. TCRdb processed the 5' RACE reads anew with MiXCR; each CDR3 protein has one entry. The sample contains about 940,000 distinct CDR3 sequences, roughly 50% of which appear only once. This receptor was identified in a man aged 30 to 45 in good health. Sequenced material: blood. The chain couples TRBV6-4 to TRBJ2-5; D uncertain. The CDR3 sequence: CASSVGPKETQYF. The CDR3 DNA reads as TGTGCCAGCAGTGTGGGCCCCAAAGAGACCCAGTACTTC.